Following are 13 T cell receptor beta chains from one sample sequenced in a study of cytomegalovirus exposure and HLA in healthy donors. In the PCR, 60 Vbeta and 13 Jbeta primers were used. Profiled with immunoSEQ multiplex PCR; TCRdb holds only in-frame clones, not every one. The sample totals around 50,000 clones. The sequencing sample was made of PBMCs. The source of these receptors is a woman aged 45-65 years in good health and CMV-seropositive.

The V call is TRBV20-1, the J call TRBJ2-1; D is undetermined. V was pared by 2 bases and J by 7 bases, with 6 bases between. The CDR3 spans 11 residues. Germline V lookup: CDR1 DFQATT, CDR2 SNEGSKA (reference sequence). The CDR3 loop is CSARSNNEQFF. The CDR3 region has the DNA TGCAGTGCTAGATCTAATAATGAGCAGTTCTTC.

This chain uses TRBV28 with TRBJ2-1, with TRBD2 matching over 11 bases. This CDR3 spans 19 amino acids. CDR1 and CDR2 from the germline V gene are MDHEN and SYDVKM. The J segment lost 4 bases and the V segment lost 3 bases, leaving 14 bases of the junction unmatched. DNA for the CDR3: TGTGCCAGCAGTTTCTCGTCGGGATCTAGCGGGAGGCCGTACAATGAGCAGTTCTTC. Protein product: CASSFSSGSSGRPYNEQFF.

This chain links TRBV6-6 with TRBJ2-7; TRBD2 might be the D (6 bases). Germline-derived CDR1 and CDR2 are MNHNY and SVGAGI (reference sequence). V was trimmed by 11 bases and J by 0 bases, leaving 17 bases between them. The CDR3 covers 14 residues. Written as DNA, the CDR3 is TGTGCCTGTGCGGGACGGTTAAGCTCCTACGAGCAGTACTTC. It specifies CACAGRLSSYEQYF.

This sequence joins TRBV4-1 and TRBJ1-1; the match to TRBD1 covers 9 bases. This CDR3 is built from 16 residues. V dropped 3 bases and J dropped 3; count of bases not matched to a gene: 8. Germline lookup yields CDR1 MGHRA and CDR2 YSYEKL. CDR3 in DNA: TGCGCCAGCAGCCACCTCGACAGGGGGGAATACACTGAAGCTTTCTTT. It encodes CASSHLDRGEYTEAFF.

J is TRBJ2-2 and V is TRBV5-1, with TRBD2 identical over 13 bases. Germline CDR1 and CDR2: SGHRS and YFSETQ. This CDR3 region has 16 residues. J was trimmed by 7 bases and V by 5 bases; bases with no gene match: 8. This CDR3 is CASRRTSGSGGGELFF. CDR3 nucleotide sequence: TGCGCCAGCAGGCGGACTAGCGGGAGCGGTGGCGGGGAGCTGTTTTTT.

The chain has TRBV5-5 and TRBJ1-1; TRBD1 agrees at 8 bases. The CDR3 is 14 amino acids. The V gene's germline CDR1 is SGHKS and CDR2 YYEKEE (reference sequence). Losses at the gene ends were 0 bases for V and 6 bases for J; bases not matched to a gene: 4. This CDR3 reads CASSLGTGISEAFF. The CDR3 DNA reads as TGTGCCAGCAGCTTGGGGACAGGGATCTCTGAAGCTTTCTTT.

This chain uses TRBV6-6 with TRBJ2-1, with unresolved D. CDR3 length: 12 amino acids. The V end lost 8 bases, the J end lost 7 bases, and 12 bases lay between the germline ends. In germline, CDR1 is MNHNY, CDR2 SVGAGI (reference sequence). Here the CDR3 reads CASLGLSNEQFF. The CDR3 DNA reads TGTGCCAGCTTGGGCCTCTCGAATGAGCAGTTCTTC.

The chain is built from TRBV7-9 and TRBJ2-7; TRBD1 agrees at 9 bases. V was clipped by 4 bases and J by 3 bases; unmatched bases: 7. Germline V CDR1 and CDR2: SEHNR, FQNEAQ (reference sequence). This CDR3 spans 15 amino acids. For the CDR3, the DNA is TGTGCCAGCAGCTCAACAGACAGGGGGGTCTACGAGCAGTACTTC. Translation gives CASSSTDRGVYEQYF.

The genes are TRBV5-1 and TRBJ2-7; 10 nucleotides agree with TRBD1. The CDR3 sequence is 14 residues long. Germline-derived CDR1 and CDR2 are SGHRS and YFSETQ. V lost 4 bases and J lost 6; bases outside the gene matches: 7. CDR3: CASSDRQGAGEQYF. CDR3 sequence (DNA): TGCGCCAGCAGCGACCGACAGGGGGCAGGCGAGCAGTACTTC.

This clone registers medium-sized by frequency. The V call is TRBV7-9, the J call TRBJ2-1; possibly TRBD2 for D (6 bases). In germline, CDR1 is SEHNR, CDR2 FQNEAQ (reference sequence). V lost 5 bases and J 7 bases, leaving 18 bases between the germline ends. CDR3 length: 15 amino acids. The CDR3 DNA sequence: TGTGCCAGCAGCCCCTCCGGGACTTCGAGAAATGAGCAGTTCTTC. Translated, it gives CASSPSGTSRNEQFF.

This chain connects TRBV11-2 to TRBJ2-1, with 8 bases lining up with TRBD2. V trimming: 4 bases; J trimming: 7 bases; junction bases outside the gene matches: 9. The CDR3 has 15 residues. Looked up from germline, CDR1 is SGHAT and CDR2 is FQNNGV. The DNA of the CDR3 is TGTGCCAGCAGCTCCTGGATAGAGCGGGGGAATGAGCAGTTCTTC. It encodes CASSSWIERGNEQFF. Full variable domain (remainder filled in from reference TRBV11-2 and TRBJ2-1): EAGVAQSPRYKIIEKRQSVAFWCNPISGHATLYWYQQILGQGPKLLIQFQNNGVVDDSQLPKDRFSAERLKGVDSTLKIQPAKLEDSAVYLCASSSWIERGNEQFFGPGTRLTVL.

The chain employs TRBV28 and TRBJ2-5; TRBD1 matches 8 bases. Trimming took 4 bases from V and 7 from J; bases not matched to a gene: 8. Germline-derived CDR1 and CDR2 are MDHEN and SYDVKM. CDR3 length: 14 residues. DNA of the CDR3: TGTGCCAGCAGTTCTCGACAGGGGTACGGGACCCAGTACTTC. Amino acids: CASSSRQGYGTQYF.

CDR3 amino acids: CAWKSDRANTGELFF. In DNA form, the CDR3 reads TGTGCCTGGAAGTCCGACAGGGCGAACACCGGGGAGCTGTTTTTT. The chain uses TRBV30 and TRBJ2-2, with TRBD1 identical over 7 bases. Germline-derived CDR1 and CDR2 are GTSNPN and SVGIG (reference sequence). The CDR3 is 15 residues long. J was trimmed by 0 bases and V by 4 bases; bases with no gene match: 5.